This TCR beta chain derives from a study of blood T cell repertoires in COVID-19. This CDR3 comprises 15 residues. Trimming took 1 base from V and 3 from J; bases not matched to a gene: 4. Germline V gene lookup returns CDR1 SGHVS and CDR2 FQNEAQ. The repertoire was sequenced with immunoSEQ multiplex PCR; TCRdb's copy has only in-frame clones and lacks some. The sample contains approximately 110,000 clones, 85% of which appear only once. The receptor comes from a human donor in a cohort sampled during active COVID-19. This rearrangement joins TRBV7-8 to TRBJ2-3; 7 positions match TRBD2. Sequenced: peripheral blood. The CDR3 here is CASSLGASGTDTQYF. The CDR3 region has the DNA TGTGCCAGCAGCTTAGGGGCTAGCGGAACAGATACGCAGTATTTT.